This T cell receptor (beta chain) emerged from a study of CD8 T cells in ankylosing spondylitis. This clonotype was seen a handful of times. Its matching antigen is unknown. Study-level points and caveats: One TCR beta motif, made up of about 8 highly homologous variants, appeared characteristic of ankylosing spondylitis blood.

The CDR3 extends over 15 amino acids. V shed 3 bases and J 5 bases; nucleotides not matched to a gene: 6. Germline V CDR1 and CDR2: SGHTA, FQGNSA. MiXCR, applied by TCRdb to the 5' RACE reads, yields one record per CDR3 protein. The sample contains some 840,000 distinct CDR3 sequences, roughly 12% of which appear only once. The chain recombines TRBV7-2 with TRBJ2-3; 9 nucleotides agree with TRBD1. The TCR originated in a male donor with ankylosing spondylitis. Source material: blood, either unsorted or a sorted T cell fraction (not recorded which). The CDR3, as DNA: TGTGCCAGCAGCTTCGGGACAGGGAGAAGAGATACGCAGTATTTT. This encodes CASSFGTGRRDTQYF.